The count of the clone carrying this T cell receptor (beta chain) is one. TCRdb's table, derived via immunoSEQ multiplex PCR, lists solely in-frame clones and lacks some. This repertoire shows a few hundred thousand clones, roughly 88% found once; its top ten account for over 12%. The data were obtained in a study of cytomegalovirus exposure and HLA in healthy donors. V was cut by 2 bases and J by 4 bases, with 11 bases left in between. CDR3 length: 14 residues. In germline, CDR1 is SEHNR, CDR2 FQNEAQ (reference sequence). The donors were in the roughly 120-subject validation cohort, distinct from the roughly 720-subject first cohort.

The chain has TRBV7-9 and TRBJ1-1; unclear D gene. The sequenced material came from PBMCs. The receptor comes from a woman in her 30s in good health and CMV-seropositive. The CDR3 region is CASSLSPRITEAFF. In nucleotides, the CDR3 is TGTGCCAGCAGCTTATCCCCACGTATCACTGAAGCTTTCTTT.